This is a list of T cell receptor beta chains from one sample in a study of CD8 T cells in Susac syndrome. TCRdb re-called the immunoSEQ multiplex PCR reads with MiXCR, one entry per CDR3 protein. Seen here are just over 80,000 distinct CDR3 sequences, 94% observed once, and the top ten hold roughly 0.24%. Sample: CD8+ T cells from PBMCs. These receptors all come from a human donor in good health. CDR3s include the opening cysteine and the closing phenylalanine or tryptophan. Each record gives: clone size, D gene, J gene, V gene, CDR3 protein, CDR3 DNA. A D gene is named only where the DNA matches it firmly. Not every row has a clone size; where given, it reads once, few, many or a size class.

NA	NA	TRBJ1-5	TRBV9	CASSERGYSNQPQHF	TGTGCCAGCAGCGAGAGGGGTTATAGCAATCAGCCCCAGCATTTT
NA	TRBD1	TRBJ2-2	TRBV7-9	CASSSDRGPAGELFF	TGTGCCAGCAGCTCAGACAGGGGGCCCGCCGGGGAGCTGTTTTTT
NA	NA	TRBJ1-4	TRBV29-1	CSVETATTNEKLFF	TGCAGCGTTGAAACGGCAACAACTAATGAAAAACTGTTTTTT
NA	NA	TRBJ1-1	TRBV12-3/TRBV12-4	CASSLPGLTEAFF	TGTGCCAGCAGTTTGCCAGGGCTGACTGAAGCTTTCTTT
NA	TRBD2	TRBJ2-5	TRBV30	CAWWEGETQYF	TGTGCCTGGTGGGAGGGGGAGACCCAGTACTTC
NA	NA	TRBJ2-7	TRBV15	CATSTSQGGYHEQYF	TGTGCCACCAGCACTTCACAGGGTGGCTACCACGAGCAGTACTTC
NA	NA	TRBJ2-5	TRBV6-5	CASSYSAGRGETQYF	TGTGCCAGCAGTTACTCGGCGGGACGAGGAGAGACCCAGTACTTC
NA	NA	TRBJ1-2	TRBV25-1	CASSWTEYGYTF	TGTGCCAGCAGTTGGACAGAGTATGGCTACACCTTC
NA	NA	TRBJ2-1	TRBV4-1	CASSQGEGHYNEQFF	TGCGCCAGCAGCCAAGGGGAAGGACATTACAATGAGCAGTTCTTC
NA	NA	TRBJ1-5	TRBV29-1	CSVSGDSNQPQHF	TGCAGCGTTTCGGGGGATAGCAATCAGCCCCAGCATTTT
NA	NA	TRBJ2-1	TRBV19	CASSIQDPRVNEQFF	TGTGCCAGTAGTATTCAGGATCCACGGGTCAATGAGCAGTTCTTC
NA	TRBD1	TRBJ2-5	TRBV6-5	CASSGPGTAPETQYF	TGTGCCAGCAGCGGACCCGGGACAGCCCCGGAGACCCAGTACTTC
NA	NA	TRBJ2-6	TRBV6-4	CASSGGNSGANVLTF	TGTGCCAGCAGTGGCGGCAACTCTGGGGCCAACGTCCTGACTTTC
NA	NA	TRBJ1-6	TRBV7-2	CASSSDGSDSPLHF	TGTGCCAGCAGCTCGGACGGAAGTGATTCACCCCTCCACTTT
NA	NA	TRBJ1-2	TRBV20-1	CSPLEQLYTF	TGCAGCCCCCTTGAGCAGCTCTACACCTTC
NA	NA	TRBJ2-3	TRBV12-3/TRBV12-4	CASSPNPSTVISTDTQYF	TGTGCCAGCAGCCCTAACCCGTCGACAGTTATTAGCACAGATACGCAGTATTTT
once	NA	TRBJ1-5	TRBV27	CASSLRGGEPQHF	TGTGCCAGCAGTTTAAGGGGAGGGGAGCCCCAGCATTTT
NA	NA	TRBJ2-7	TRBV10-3	CAISEGRSYEQYF	TGTGCCATCAGTGAGGGCAGATCCTACGAGCAGTACTTC
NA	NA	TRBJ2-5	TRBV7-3	CASSPEPQETQYF	TGTGCCAGCAGCCCCGAGCCCCAAGAGACCCAGTACTTC
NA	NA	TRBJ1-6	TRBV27	CASSNYPPHRKASPLHF	TGTGCCAGCAGTAACTATCCCCCCCATAGAAAGGCTTCACCCCTCCACTTT
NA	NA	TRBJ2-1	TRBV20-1	CSASTQGFYNEQFF	TGCAGTGCTAGTACCCAGGGTTTCTACAATGAGCAGTTCTTC
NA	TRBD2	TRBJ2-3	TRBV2	CASSEARGDTQYF	TGTGCCAGCAGTGAAGCGCGGGGGGATACGCAGTATTTT
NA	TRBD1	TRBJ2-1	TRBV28	CASSDRGSRNNEQFF	TGTGCCAGCAGTGACAGGGGGAGTAGGAACAATGAGCAGTTCTTC
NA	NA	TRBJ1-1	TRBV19	CASSQVGITEAFF	TGTGCCAGTAGTCAGGTAGGGATCACTGAAGCTTTCTTT
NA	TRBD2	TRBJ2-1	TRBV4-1	CASSQGLAGADEQFF	TGCGCCAGCAGCCAAGGACTAGCGGGAGCGGATGAGCAGTTCTTC
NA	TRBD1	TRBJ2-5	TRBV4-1	CASSHRDREETQYF	TGCGCCAGCAGCCACCGGGACAGGGAGGAGACCCAGTACTTC
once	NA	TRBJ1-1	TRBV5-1	CASSLTQGRTEAFF	TGCGCCAGCAGCTTGACCCAGGGGAGGACTGAAGCTTTCTTT
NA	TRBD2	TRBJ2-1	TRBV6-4	CASSALAGAGYNEQFF	TGTGCCAGCAGCGCACTAGCGGGAGCAGGCTACAATGAGCAGTTCTTC
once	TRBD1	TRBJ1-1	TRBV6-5	CASSPTGGNEAFF	TGTGCCAGCAGCCCTACAGGGGGCAATGAAGCTTTCTTT
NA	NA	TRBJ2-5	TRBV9	CASSVGAQETQYF	TGTGCCAGCAGCGTTGGAGCTCAAGAGACCCAGTACTTC
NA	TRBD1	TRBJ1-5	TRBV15	CATSRDQSGDRGRRQPQHF	TGTGCCACCAGCAGAGATCAATCGGGTGACAGGGGGCGAAGGCAGCCCCAGCATTTT
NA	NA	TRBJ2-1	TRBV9	CASSVGGVAVNEQFF	TGTGCCAGCAGCGTGGGCGGGGTTGCGGTGAATGAGCAGTTCTTC
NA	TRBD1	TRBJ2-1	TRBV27	CASSLSTGVNEQFF	TGTGCCAGCAGCCTCTCTACAGGGGTTAATGAGCAGTTCTTC